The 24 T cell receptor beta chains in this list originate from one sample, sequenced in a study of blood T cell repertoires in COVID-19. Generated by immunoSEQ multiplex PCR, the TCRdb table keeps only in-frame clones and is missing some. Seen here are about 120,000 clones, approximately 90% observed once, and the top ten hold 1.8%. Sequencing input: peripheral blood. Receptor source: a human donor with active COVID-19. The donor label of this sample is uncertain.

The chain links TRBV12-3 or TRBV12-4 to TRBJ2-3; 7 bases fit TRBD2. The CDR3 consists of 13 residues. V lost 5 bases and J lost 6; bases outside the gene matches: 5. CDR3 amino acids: CASSREGRDTQYF. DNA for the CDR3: TGTGCCAGCAGTAGGGAGGGTCGGGATACGCAGTATTTT.

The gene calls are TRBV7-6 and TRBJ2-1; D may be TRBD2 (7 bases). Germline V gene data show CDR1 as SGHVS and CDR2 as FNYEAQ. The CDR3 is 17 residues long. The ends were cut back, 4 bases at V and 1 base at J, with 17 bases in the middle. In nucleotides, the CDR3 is TGTGCCAGCAGCTCGGTCCCGGGGGGCCAGTCCTACAATGAGCAGTTCTTC. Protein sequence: CASSSVPGGQSYNEQFF.

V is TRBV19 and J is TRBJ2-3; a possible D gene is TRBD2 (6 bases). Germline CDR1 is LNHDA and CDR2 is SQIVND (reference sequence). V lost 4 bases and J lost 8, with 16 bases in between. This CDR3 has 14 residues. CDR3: CASSTQLADATQYF. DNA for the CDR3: TGTGCCAGTAGTACCCAACTAGCCGACGCTACGCAGTATTTT. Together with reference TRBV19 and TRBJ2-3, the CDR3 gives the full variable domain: DGGITQSPKYLFRKEGQNVTLSCEQNLNHDAMYWYRQDPGQGLRLIYYSQIVNDFQKGDIAEGYSVSREKKESFPLTVTSAQKNPTAFYLCASSTQLADATQYFGPGTRLTVL.

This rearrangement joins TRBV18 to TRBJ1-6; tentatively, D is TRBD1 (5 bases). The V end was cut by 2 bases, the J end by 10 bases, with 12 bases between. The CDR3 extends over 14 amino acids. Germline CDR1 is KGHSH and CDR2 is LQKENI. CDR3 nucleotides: TGTGCCAGCTCACCAACCGACGACAGCTCACCCCTCCACTTT. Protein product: CASSPTDDSSPLHF.

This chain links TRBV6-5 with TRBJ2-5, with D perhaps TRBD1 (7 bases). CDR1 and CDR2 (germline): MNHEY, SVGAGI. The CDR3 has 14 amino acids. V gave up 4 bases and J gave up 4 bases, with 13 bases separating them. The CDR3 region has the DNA TGTGCCAGCAGTTCCCGGAGGGGGCGAGAGACCCAGTACTTC. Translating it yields CASSSRRGRETQYF.

The CDR3 DNA follows: TGTGCCAGCAAGGGGGACAGGGTTGGGAACACTGAAGCTTTCTTT. This encodes CASKGDRVGNTEAFF. The chain combines TRBV2 with TRBJ1-1, with 9 bases that match TRBD1. The CDR3 contains 15 residues. Trimming took 7 bases from V and 1 from J; bases not matched to a gene: 7. Germline V gene sequence: CDR1 SNHLY, CDR2 FYNNEI.

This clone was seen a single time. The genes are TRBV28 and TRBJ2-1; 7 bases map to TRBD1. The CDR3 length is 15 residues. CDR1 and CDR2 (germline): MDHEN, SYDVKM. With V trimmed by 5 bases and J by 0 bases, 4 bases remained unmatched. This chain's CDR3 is CASSLGGSSYNEQFF. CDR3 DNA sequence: TGTGCCAGCAGTCTAGGGGGCTCCTCCTACAATGAGCAGTTCTTC.

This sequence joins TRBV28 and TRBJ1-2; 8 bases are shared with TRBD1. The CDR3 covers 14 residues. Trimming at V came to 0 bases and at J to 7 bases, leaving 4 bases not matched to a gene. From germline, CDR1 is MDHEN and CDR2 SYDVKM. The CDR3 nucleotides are TGTGCCAGCAGTTTATGGAGACAGGGGAGTGGCTACACCTTC. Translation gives CASSLWRQGSGYTF.

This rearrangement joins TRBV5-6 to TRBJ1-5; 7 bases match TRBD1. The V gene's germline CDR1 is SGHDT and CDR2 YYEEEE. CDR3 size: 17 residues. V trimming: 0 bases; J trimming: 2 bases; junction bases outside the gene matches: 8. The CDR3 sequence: CASSLGMTGRRNQPQHF. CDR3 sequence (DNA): TGTGCCAGCAGCTTGGGTATGACAGGGAGGCGCAATCAGCCCCAGCATTTT.

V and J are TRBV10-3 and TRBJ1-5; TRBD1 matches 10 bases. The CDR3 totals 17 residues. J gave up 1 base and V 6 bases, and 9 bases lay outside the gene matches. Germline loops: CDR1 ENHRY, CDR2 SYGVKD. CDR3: CAIRLRQGASSNQPQHF. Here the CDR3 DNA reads TGTGCCATCAGACTCAGACAGGGGGCAAGCAGCAATCAGCCCCAGCATTTT.

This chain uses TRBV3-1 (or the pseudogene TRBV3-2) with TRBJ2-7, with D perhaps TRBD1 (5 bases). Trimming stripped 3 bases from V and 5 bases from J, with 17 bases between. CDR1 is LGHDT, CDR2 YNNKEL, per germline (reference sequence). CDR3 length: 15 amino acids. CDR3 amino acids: CASSHLWQGLDEQYF. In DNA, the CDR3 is TGTGCCAGCAGCCATCTATGGCAGGGTCTCGACGAGCAGTACTTC.

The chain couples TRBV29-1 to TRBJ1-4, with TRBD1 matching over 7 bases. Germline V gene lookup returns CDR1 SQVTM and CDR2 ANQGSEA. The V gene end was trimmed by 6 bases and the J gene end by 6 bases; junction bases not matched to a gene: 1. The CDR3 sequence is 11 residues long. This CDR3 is CSVDRDEKLFF. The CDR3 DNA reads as TGCAGCGTCGACAGGGATGAAAAACTGTTTTTT.

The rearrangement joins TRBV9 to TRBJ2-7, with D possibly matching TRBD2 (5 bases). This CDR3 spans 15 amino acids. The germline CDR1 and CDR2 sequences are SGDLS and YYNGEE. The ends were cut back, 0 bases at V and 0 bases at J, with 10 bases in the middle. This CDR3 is CASSVGEWSSYEQYF. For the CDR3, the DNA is TGTGCCAGCAGCGTAGGGGAGTGGAGCTCCTACGAGCAGTACTTC.

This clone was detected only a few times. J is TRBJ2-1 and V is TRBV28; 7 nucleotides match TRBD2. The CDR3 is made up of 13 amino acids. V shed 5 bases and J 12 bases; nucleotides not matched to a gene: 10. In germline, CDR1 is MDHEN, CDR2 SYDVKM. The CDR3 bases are TGTGCCAGCAGTGTGCTCGCTTGGGGGGGGCAGTTCTTC. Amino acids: CASSVLAWGGQFF.

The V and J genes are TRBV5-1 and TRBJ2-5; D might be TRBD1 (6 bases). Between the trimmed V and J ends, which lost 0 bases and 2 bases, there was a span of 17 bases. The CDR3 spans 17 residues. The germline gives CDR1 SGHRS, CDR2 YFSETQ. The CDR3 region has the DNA TGCGCCAGCAGCTTGGGGCGATTGGGACAAATACAAGAGACCCAGTACTTC. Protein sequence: CASSLGRLGQIQETQYF.

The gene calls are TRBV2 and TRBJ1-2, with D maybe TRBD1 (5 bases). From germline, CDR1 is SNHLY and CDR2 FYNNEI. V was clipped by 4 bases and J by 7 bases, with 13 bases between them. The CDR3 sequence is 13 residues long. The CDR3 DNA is TGTGCCAGCAGTGGCCAAGGGAGGGGTGGCTACACCTTC. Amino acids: CASSGQGRGGYTF.

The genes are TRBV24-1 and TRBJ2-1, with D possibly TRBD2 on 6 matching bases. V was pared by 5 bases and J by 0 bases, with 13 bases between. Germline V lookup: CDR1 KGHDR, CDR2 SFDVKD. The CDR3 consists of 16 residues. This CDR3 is CATSAIDGSSYNEQFF. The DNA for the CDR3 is TGTGCCACCAGTGCAATCGACGGGAGCTCCTACAATGAGCAGTTCTTC.

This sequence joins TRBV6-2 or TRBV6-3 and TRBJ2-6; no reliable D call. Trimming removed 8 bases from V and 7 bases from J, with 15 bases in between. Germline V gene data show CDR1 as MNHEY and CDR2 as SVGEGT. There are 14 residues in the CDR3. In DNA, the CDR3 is TGTGCCAGCGGTTCACAGTTTGGAGCCAACGTCCTGACTTTC. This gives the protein CASGSQFGANVLTF.

The CDR3 sequence is CSVEDRGQGRGTNYGYTF. In DNA, the CDR3 is TGCAGCGTTGAAGATCGAGGTCAGGGCAGGGGGACTAACTATGGCTACACCTTC. The V call is TRBV29-1, the J call TRBJ1-2, with 7 bases lining up with TRBD1. V dropped 0 bases and J dropped 0; count of bases not matched to a gene: 13. The CDR3 covers 18 residues. The germline V gene encodes CDR1 SQVTM and CDR2 ANQGSEA.

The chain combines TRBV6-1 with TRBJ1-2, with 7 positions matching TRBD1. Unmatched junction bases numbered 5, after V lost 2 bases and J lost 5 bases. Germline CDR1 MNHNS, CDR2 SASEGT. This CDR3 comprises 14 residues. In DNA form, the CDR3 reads TGTGCCAGCAGTGAACTCGGGACAGTATATGGCTACACCTTC. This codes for CASSELGTVYGYTF.

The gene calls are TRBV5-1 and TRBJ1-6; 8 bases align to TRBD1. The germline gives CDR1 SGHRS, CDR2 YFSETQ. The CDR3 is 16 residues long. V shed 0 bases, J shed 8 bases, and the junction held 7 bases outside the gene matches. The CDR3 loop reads CASSLAPGGADSPLHF. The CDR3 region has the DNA TGCGCCAGCAGCTTGGCACCAGGGGGCGCGGATTCACCCCTCCACTTT.

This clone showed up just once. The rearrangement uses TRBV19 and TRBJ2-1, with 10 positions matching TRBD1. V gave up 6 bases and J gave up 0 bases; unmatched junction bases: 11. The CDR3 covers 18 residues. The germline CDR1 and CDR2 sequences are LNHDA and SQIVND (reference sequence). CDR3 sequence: CASRPGQGLLSSYNEQFF. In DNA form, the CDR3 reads TGTGCCAGTAGGCCGGGACAGGGGCTATTAAGCTCCTACAATGAGCAGTTCTTC.

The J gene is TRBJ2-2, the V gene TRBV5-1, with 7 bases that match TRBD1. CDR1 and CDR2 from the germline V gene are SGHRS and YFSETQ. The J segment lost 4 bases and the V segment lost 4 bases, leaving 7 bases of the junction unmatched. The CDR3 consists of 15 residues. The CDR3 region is CASSVGQASTGELFF. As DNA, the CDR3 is TGCGCCAGCAGCGTTGGACAGGCTTCCACCGGGGAGCTGTTTTTT.

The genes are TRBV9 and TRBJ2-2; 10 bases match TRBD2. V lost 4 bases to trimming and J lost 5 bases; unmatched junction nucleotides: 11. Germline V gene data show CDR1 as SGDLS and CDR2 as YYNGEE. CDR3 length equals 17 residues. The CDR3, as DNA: TGTGCCAGCAGCCCCGAAGGGGGACTAGCGTGGACCGGGGAGCTGTTTTTT. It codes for CASSPEGGLAWTGELFF.